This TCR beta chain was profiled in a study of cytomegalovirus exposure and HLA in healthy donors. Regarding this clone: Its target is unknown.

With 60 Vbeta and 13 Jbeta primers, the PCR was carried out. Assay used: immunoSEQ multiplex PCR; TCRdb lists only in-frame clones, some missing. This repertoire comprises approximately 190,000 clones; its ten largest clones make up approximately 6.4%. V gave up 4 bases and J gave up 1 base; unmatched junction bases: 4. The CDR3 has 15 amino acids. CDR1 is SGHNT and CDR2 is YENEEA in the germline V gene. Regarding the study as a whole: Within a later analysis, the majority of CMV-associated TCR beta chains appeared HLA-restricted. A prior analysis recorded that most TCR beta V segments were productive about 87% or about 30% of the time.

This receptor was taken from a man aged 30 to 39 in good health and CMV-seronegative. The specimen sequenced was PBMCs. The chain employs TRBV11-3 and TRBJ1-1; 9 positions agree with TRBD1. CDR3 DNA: TGTGCCAGCAGCTACTGGACAGGGGAGAACACTGAAGCTTTCTTT. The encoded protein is CASSYWTGENTEAFF.